The 8 T cell receptor beta chains in this list originate from one sample, sequenced in a study of vaccination and CD4 T cells after COVID-19 (dated by TCRdb to between 2021 and 2024). The library was generated by PCR. The instrument given in TCRdb is Illumina iSeq 100. At the Johns Hopkins FTIC core, DNA from the cultured CD4+ T cells underwent TCR sequencing with the Oncomine TCR Beta short-read assay. Starting from the raw public reads, TCRdb applied fastp trimming at Q25, assembled clones with MiXCR and retained in-frame beta chains. Every CDR3 protein is listed once, alongside the most common genes and DNA of its rows. Counted in this sample were 4,000 or so distinct CDR3 sequences; 20% of them appeared once. Roughly 19% of the sample is in the top ten clones. Their recognized antigens are unknown. The treatment or condition label here, explained by the study, means: approximately 11-day PBMC culture with coronavirus spike peptide pools or control peptides (ViraFEST assay).

Sequenced sample: CD4+ T cells from blood, cultured in vitro. The receptors shown here come from a human donor who had recovered from COVID-19.

This clonotype was observed a few times. The chain links TRBV6-4 to TRBJ2-3; possibly TRBD2 for D (6 bases). Looked up from germline, CDR1 is MRHNA and CDR2 is SNTAGT. With 6 bases removed from V and 0 bases from J, the gap between germline ends came to 13 bases. The CDR3 contains 15 residues. CDR3 nucleotides: TGTGCCAGCAGCGAAGGGACTGCCAGCACAGATACGCAGTATTTT. Its protein product is CASSEGTASTDTQYF.

V and J are TRBV5-4 and TRBJ2-5, with D perhaps matching TRBD1 (5 bases). Looked up from germline, CDR1 is SGHNT and CDR2 is YYREEE (reference sequence). V was shortened by 1 base and J by 5 bases, with 9 bases between the two germline ends. The CDR3 sequence is 13 residues long. CDR3 in amino acids: CASSLIPGETQYF. The CDR3 DNA reads as TGTGCCAGCAGCTTGATACCAGGGGAGACCCAGTACTTC.

This clonotype ranks as medium-sized (0.01 to 0.1%). The rearrangement links TRBV12-3 or TRBV12-4 to TRBJ2-3, with 8 nucleotides matching TRBD1. The CDR3 is made up of 15 amino acids. V was clipped by 0 bases and J by 6 bases; unmatched bases: 5. The CDR3 DNA sequence: TGTGCCAGCAGTTTAGCGCTGGACAGGGACGATACGCAGTATTTT. Amino acid sequence: CASSLALDRDDTQYF.

This rearrangement joins TRBV30 to TRBJ2-1; TRBD1 aligns across 8 bases. Germline CDR1 and CDR2: GTSNPN and SVGIG (reference sequence). Trimming at V came to 3 bases and at J to 9 bases, leaving 7 bases not matched to a gene. The CDR3 is made up of 13 amino acids. In nucleotides, the CDR3 is TGTGCCTGGAGCGACAGGGGATGGAGTGAGCAGTTCTTC. This translates into CAWSDRGWSEQFF.

This clonotype is medium-sized by share. The chain has TRBV20-1 and TRBJ1-3, with 8 bases fitting TRBD1. Per the germline V gene, CDR1 is DFQATT and CDR2 is SNEGSKA (reference sequence). The CDR3 totals 13 residues. Unmatched junction bases numbered 2, after V lost 5 bases and J lost 2 bases. DNA of the CDR3: TGCAGTGCTTCACAGGGGGCTGGAAACACCATATATTTT. Translated, it gives CSASQGAGNTIYF.

This clonotype was seen a handful of times. The gene calls are TRBV19 and TRBJ2-7, with D perhaps TRBD1 (6 bases). The V gene lost 6 bases and the J gene lost 6 bases, with 12 bases spanning the gap. CDR3 size: 12 residues. CDR1 and CDR2 (germline): LNHDA, SQIVND (reference sequence). CDR3 sequence (DNA): TGTGCCAGTAGGACACAGGGAGCCGAGCAGTACTTC. This translates into CASRTQGAEQYF. Filled out from reference TRBV19 and TRBJ2-7, the complete variable domain reads DGGITQSPKYLFRKEGQNVTLSCEQNLNHDAMYWYRQDPGQGLRLIYYSQIVNDFQKGDIAEGYSVSREKKESFPLTVTSAQKNPTAFYLCASRTQGAEQYFGPGTRLTVT.

This clonotype was counted between two and nine times. J is TRBJ2-3 and V is TRBV20-1, with 8 bases aligning to TRBD2. V shed 6 bases and J 0 bases; nucleotides not matched to a gene: 11. Per the germline V gene, CDR1 is DFQATT and CDR2 is SNEGSKA (reference sequence). This CDR3 has 16 residues. The CDR3 is CSAPLGGVVSTDTQYF. The DNA of the CDR3 is TGCAGTGCCCCACTCGGGGGGGTCGTTAGCACAGATACGCAGTATTTT.

V is TRBV5-1 and J is TRBJ2-7; 8 bases map to TRBD1. Unmatched junction bases numbered 2, after V lost 4 bases and J lost 2 bases. The germline CDR1 and CDR2 sequences are SGHRS and YFSETQ. CDR3 length: 13 residues. For the CDR3, the DNA is TGCGCCAGCAGCGTGGACAGGGCCTACGAGCAGTACTTC. It specifies CASSVDRAYEQYF.